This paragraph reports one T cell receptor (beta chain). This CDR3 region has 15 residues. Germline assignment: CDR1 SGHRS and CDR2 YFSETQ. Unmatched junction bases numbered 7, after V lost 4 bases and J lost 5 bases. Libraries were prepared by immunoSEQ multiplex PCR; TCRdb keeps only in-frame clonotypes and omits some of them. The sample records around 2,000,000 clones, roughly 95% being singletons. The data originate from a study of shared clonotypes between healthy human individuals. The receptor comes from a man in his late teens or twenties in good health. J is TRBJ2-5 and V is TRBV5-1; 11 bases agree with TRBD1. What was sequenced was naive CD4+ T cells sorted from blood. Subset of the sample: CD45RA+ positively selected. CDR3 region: CASSPRTGGGETQYF. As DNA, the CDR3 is TGCGCCAGCAGCCCCCGGACAGGGGGCGGGGAGACCCAGTACTTC.